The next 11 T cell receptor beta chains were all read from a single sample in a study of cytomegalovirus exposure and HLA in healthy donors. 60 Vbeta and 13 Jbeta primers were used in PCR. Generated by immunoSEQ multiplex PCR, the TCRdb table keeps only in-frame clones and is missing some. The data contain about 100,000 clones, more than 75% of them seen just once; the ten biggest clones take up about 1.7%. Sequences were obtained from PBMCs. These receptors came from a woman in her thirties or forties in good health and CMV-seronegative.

Here the CDR3 DNA reads TGTGCCAGCAGCCCCCCAGGGCTCGACACCGGGGAGCTGTTTTTT. This sequence encodes CASSPPGLDTGELFF. The chain is built from TRBV7-9 and TRBJ2-2; tentatively, D is TRBD1 (5 bases). V lost 5 bases to trimming and J lost 3 bases, with 13 bases between them. The CDR3 contains 15 residues. The germline V gene has CDR1 SEHNR and CDR2 FQNEAQ (reference sequence).

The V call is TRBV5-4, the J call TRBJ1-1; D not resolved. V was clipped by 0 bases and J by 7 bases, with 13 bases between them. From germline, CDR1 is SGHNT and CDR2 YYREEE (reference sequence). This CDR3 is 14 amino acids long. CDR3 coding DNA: TGTGCCAGCAGCTTGGATGCGGCATCGGGTGAAGCTTTCTTT. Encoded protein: CASSLDAASGEAFF.

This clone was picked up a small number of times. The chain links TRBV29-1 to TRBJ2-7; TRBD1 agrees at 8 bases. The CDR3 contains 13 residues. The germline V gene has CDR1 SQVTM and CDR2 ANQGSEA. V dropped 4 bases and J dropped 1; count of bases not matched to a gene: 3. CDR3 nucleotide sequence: TGCAGCGTTGGACAGGGGCAATCCTACGAGCAGTACTTC. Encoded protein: CSVGQGQSYEQYF.

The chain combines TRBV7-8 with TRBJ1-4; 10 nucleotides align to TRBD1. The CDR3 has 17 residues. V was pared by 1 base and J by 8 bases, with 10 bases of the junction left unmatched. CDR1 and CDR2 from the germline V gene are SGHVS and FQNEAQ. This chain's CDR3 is CASSLDGTGDSLEKLFF. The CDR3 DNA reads TGTGCCAGCAGCTTAGACGGGACAGGGGATTCTTTGGAAAAACTGTTTTTT.

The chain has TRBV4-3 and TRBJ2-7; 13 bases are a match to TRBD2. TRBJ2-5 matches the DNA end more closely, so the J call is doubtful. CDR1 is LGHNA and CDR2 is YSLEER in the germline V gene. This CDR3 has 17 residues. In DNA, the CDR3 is TGCGCCAGCAGCCAAGGGACTAGCGGGAGACACCAAGAGACCCAGTACTTC. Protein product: CASSQGTSGRHQETQYF.

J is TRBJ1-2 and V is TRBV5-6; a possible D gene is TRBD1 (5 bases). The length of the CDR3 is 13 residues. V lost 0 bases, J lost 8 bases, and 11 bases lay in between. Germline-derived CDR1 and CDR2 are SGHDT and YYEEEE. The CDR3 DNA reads TGTGCCAGCAGCTTGGACCAGGGTGAGGGCTACACCTTC. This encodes CASSLDQGEGYTF.

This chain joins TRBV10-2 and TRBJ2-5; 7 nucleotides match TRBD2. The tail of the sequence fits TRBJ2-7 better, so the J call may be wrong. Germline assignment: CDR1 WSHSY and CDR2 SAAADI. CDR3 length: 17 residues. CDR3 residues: CASSVSPPRLAAYEQYF. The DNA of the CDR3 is TGCGCCAGCAGTGTAAGCCCCCCTCGACTAGCCGCCTACGAGCAGTACTTC.

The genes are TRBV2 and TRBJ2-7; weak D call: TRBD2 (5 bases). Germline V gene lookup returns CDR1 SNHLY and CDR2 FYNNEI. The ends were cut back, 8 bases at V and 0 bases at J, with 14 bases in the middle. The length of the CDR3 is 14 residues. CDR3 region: CASRIAYLSYEQYF. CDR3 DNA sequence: TGTGCCAGCCGAATAGCGTACCTCTCCTACGAGCAGTACTTC.

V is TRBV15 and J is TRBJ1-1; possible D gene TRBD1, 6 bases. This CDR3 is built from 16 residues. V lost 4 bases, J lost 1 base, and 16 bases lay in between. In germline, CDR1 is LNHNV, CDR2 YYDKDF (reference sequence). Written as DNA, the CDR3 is TGTGCCACCAGCATCCTAGGCAGGGGCGGGAACACTGAAGCTTTCTTT. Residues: CATSILGRGGNTEAFF.

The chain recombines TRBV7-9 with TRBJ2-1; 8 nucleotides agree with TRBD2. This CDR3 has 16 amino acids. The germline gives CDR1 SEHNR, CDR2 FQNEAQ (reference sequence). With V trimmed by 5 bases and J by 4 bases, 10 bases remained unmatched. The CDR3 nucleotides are TGTGCCAGCAGCCACCTAGCGGGCCCCCGGTACAATGAGCAGTTCTTC. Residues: CASSHLAGPRYNEQFF. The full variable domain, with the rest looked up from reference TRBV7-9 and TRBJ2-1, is DTGVSQNPRHKITKRGQNVTFRCDPISEHNRLYWYRQTLGQGPEFLTYFQNEAQLEKSRLLSDRFSAERPKGSFSTLEIQRTEQGDSAMYLCASSHLAGPRYNEQFFGPGTRLTVL.

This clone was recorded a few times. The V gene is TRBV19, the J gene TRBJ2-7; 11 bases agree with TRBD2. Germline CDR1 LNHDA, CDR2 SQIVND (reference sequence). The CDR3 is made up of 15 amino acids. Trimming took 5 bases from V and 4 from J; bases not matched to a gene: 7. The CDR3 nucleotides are TGTGCCAGTAGTCTAGCGGGAGGCATCCCATACGAGCAGTACTTC. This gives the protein CASSLAGGIPYEQYF.